Listed here is a single T cell receptor (beta chain). One base away lies a much larger clone, so this may be a sequencing read error. The data derive from a study of blood T cells in healthy people across ages. Overall study context: Template switching captured about one barcoded beta molecule per two T cells.

The use of a sample-barcoded 5' primer and a J-beta primer mix characterized a second PCR of about 7 to 12 cycles. TCRdb passed the 5' RACE reads through MiXCR, listing each CDR3 protein once. The data hold roughly 800,000 distinct CDR3 sequences, with about 62% observed a single time. Samples each yielded at least 5 micrograms of total RNA. The V and J ends lost 1 base and 5 bases respectively, with 17 bases between them. The CDR3 totals 16 residues. Germline CDR1 and CDR2: MNHEY and SVGEGT. The chain carries TRBV6-2 or TRBV6-3 and TRBJ1-1; D is unresolved. The TCR was taken from a man between 25 and 39 years old in good health. The sample was blood. CDR3 protein: CASSYFSVGRSTEAFF. For the CDR3, the DNA is TGTGCCAGCAGTTACTTCTCCGTCGGCCGGAGTACTGAAGCTTTCTTT.